The source of this TCR beta chain is a study of blood T cell repertoires in COVID-19. The assay was immunoSEQ multiplex PCR, and TCRdb's table has in-frame clones only and misses some. The repertoire consists of 200,000 to 300,000 clones, with around four fifths occurring once and the leading ten covering 4% to 5%. The sequenced sample was peripheral blood. This clonotype originated in a man aged 55 to 70 with acute or convalescent COVID-19.

The CDR3 sequence: CASSIGSGQGYNEQFF. CDR3 sequence (DNA): TGTGCCAGTAGTATAGGATCGGGACAGGGGTACAATGAGCAGTTCTTC. The chain uses TRBV19 and TRBJ2-1, with TRBD1 identical over 10 bases. V gave up 1 base and J gave up 4 bases; unmatched junction bases: 4. Per germline, CDR1 LNHDA and CDR2 SQIVND (reference sequence). CDR3 length: 16 residues.